The rows below give T cell receptor beta chains drawn from one sample of a study of blood T cell repertoires in COVID-19. The assay was immunoSEQ multiplex PCR, and TCRdb's table has in-frame clones only and misses some. The data contain approximately 220,000 clones, around 84% of them singletons. The sample was peripheral blood. All receptors come from a man aged 45-60 years who had recovered from COVID-19. The CDR3 runs from the conserved cysteine through the conserved F or W. D genes are given only for firm matches. Clone size is given for some rows only: seen once, a few or many times, or a class if the clone is expanded.

clone_size	d_call	v_call	j_call	cdr3_aa	cdr3_nt
.	.	TRBV6-5	TRBJ1-2	CASSQGVYGYTF	TGTGCCAGCAGCCAGGGTGTCTATGGCTACACCTTC
.	TRBD1	TRBV10-2	TRBJ2-5	CASSRRETGEFRKTQYF	TGCGCCAGCAGTCGCCGTGAGACAGGGGAATTTCGGAAGACCCAGTACTTC
.	TRBD2	TRBV5-8	TRBJ2-5	CASSLAKGTSRETQYF	TGTGCCAGCAGCTTGGCCAAAGGGACTAGTAGGGAGACCCAGTACTTC
.	.	TRBV7-7	TRBJ2-1	CASSSSPGTDYNEQFF	TGTGCCAGCAGCTCAAGCCCCGGGACTGACTACAATGAGCAGTTCTTC
.	TRBD2	TRBV28	TRBJ2-5	CASKLAGGVETQYF	TGTGCCAGCAAACTAGCGGGAGGAGTCGAGACCCAGTACTTC
.	.	TRBV27	TRBJ1-3	CASSAQSSGNTIYF	TGTGCCAGCAGTGCCCAGTCCTCTGGAAACACCATATATTTT
.	.	TRBV28	TRBJ2-1	CASIGQVSSYNEQFF	TGTGCCAGCATTGGTCAGGTGAGCTCCTACAATGAGCAGTTCTTC
.	TRBD2	TRBV27	TRBJ2-7	CASTLSSGRGEQYF	TGTGCCAGCACCCTTTCTAGCGGGAGGGGGGAGCAGTACTTC
.	TRBD1	TRBV29-1	TRBJ2-1	CSVSGRGHENEQFF	TGCAGCGTCTCGGGCAGGGGGCATGAGAATGAGCAGTTCTTC
.	.	TRBV13	TRBJ1-5	CASNFGGGDQPQHF	TGTGCCAGCAACTTCGGGGGAGGGGATCAGCCCCAGCATTTT
.	TRBD2	TRBV28	TRBJ2-7	CASRPRTSGAYEQYF	TGTGCCAGCAGACCCAGGACTAGCGGAGCCTACGAGCAGTACTTC
many	.	TRBV20-1	TRBJ1-1	CSARGSRGAFF	TGCAGTGCCCGGGGGTCCCGGGGAGCTTTCTTT
.	.	TRBV12-3/TRBV12-4	TRBJ2-5	CASTHGETQYF	TGTGCCAGCACCCACGGGGAGACCCAGTACTTC
once	.	TRBV4-1	TRBJ1-3	CASSQELLSGNTIYF	TGCGCCAGCAGCCAAGAACTGCTCTCTGGAAACACCATATATTTT
few	.	TRBV28	TRBJ2-3	CASSSPTQPSADTQYF	TGTGCCAGCAGTTCCCCCACCCAGCCCAGCGCAGATACGCAGTATTTT
.	.	TRBV5-1	TRBJ1-4	CASSPGGGLGEKLFF	TGCGCCAGCAGCCCGGGCGGGGGCTTAGGGGAAAAACTGTTTTTT
.	TRBD2	TRBV3-1/TRBV3-2	TRBJ2-1	CASSQDWRPLAGDKNEQFF	TGTGCCAGCAGCCAAGATTGGCGACCGCTAGCGGGAGACAAGAATGAGCAGTTCTTC
.	TRBD1	TRBV6-5	TRBJ2-2	CASSTGGTGTGELFF	TGTGCCAGCAGCACAGGGGGCACAGGCACCGGGGAGCTGTTTTTT
.	.	TRBV28	TRBJ1-2	CASSLPTGRGYTF	TGTGCCAGCAGTTTGCCCACAGGGCGAGGCTACACCTTC
.	TRBD1	TRBV6-5	TRBJ2-2	CASSYGSTSRGGELFF	TGTGCCAGCAGTTATGGGTCGACTTCCAGGGGGGGGGAGCTGTTTTTT
.	.	TRBV9	TRBJ2-5	CASSVGLRVGETQYF	TGTGCCAGCAGCGTAGGATTGCGGGTTGGGGAGACCCAGTACTTC
.	TRBD1	TRBV3-1/TRBV3-2	TRBJ1-1	CASRMRTGSEAFF	TGTGCCAGCAGAATGCGGACAGGGTCTGAAGCTTTCTTT
.	.	TRBV7-6	TRBJ1-2	CASSPSSTQNYGYTF	TGTGCCAGCAGCCCGTCCTCGACACAAAACTATGGCTACACCTTC
.	.	TRBV30	TRBJ2-3	CAWSPPRAGLTDTQYF	TGTGCCTGGAGTCCACCAAGGGCAGGGCTCACAGATACGCAGTATTTT
once	TRBD1	TRBV2	TRBJ1-1	CASTRQGVNTEAFF	TGTGCCAGCACTCGCCAGGGGGTGAACACTGAAGCTTTCTTT
.	TRBD1	TRBV9	TRBJ2-7	CASSVGGDSSSYEQYF	TGTGCCAGCAGCGTAGGTGGGGACAGTAGCTCCTACGAGCAGTACTTC
.	TRBD2	TRBV14	TRBJ2-1	CASSQEGTSGRALPYNEQFF	TGTGCCAGCAGCCAAGAGGGGACTAGCGGGAGGGCCCTTCCCTACAATGAGCAGTTCTTC
.	TRBD1	TRBV6-6	TRBJ1-4	CASSPQGTGGVGPREKLFF	TGTGCCAGCAGTCCCCAAGGGACAGGGGGCGTTGGCCCGCGAGAAAAACTGTTTTTT